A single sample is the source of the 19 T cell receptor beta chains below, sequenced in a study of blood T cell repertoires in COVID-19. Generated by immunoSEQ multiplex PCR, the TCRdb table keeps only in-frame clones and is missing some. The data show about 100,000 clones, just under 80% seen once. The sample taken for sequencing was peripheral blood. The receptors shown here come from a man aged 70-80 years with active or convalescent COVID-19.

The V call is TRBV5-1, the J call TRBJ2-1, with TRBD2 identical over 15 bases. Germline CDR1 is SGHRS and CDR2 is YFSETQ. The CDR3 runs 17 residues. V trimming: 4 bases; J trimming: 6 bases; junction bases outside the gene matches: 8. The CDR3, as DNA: TGCGCCAGCAGCCCTGGACTAGCGGGAGGGTTAGGCAATGAGCAGTTCTTC. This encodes CASSPGLAGGLGNEQFF.

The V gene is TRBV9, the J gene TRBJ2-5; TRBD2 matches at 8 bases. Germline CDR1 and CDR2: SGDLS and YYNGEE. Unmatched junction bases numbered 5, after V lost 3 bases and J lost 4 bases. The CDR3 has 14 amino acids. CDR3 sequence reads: CASSDARGGETQYF. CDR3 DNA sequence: TGTGCCAGCAGCGATGCCCGGGGGGGAGAGACCCAGTACTTC.

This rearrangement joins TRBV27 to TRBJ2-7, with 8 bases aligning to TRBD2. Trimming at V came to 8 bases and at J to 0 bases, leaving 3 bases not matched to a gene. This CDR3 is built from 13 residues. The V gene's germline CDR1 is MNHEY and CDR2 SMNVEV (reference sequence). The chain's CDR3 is CASSGTSSYEQYF. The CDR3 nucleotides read TGTGCCAGCTCCGGGACTAGCTCCTACGAGCAGTACTTC.

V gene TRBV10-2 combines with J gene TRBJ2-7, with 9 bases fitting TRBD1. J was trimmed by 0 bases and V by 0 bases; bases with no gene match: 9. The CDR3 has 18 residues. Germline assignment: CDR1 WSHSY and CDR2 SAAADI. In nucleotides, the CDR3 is TGCGCCAGCAGTGAGTCAACAGGGGGCGCTTTCGGCTCCTACGAGCAGTACTTC. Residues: CASSESTGGAFGSYEQYF.

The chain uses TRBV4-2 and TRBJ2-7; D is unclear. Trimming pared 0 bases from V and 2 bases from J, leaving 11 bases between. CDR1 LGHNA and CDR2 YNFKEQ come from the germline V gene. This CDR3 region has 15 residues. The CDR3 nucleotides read TGTGCCAGCAGCCAAGAGTGGCAGATACCCTACGAGCAGTACTTC. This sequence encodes CASSQEWQIPYEQYF.

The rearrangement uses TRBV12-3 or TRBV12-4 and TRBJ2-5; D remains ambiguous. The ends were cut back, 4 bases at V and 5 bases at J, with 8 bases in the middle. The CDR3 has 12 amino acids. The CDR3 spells CASSSPQETQYF. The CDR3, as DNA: TGTGCCAGCAGTTCACCCCAGGAGACCCAGTACTTC.

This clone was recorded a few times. CDR3 DNA: TGTGCCAGCAGTCCGGACAGGAAACTGTTTTTT. This codes for CASSPDRKLFF. The chain is built from TRBV12-3 or TRBV12-4 and TRBJ1-4, with 7 bases lining up with TRBD1. Trimming at V came to 5 bases and at J to 11 bases, leaving 2 bases not matched to a gene. The CDR3 runs to 11 residues.

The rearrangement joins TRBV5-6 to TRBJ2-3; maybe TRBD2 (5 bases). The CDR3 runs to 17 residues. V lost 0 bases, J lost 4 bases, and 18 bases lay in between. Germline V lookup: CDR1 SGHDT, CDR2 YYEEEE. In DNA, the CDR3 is TGTGCCAGCAGCTTGGTCGGGGATTGGTATGGCCCAGATACGCAGTATTTT. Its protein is CASSLVGDWYGPDTQYF.

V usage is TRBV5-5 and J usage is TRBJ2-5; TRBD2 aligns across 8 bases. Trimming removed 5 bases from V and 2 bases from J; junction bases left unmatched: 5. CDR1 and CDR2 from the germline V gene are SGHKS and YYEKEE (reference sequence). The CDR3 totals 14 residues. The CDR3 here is CASSPGLGQETQYF. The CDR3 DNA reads TGTGCCAGCAGTCCGGGACTAGGTCAAGAGACCCAGTACTTC.

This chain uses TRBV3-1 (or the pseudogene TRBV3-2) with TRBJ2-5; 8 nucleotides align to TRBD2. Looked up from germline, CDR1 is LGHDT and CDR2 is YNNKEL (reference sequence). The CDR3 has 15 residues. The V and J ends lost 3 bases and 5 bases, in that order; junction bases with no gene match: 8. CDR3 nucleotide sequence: TGTGCCAGCAGCCAGGCAGCGGGGGCAGGGGAGACCCAGTACTTC. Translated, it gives CASSQAAGAGETQYF.

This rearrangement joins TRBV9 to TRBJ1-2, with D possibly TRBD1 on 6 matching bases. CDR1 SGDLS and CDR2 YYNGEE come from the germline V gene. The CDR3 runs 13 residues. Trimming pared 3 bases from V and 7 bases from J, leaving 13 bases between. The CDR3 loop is CASSAQGSRGYTF. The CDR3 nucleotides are TGTGCCAGCAGCGCCCAGGGGAGTCGTGGCTACACCTTC.

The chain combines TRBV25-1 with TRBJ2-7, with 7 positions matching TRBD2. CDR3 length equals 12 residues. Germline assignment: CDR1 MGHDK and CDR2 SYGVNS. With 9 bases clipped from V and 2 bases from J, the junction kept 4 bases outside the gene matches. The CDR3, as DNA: TGTGCCAGTAGGGAGGGCACCTACGAGCAGTACTTC. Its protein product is CASREGTYEQYF.

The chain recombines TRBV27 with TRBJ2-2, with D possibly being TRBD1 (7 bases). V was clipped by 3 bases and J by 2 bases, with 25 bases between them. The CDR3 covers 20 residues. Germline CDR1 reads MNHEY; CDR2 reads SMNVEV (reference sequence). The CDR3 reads CASSFYSPGPGGLNTGELFF. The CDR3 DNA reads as TGTGCCAGCAGTTTCTACTCACCCGGCCCAGGGGGGCTAAACACCGGGGAGCTGTTTTTT.

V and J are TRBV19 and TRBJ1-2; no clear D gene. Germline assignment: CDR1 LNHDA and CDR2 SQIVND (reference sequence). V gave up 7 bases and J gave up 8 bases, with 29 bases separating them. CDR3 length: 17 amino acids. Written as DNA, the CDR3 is TGTGCCAGTACTCCCCTTGGAACGGGGTTTGAACTATCCGGCTACACCTTC. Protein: CASTPLGTGFELSGYTF. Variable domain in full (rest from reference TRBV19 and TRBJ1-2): DGGITQSPKYLFRKEGQNVTLSCEQNLNHDAMYWYRQDPGQGLRLIYYSQIVNDFQKGDIAEGYSVSREKKESFPLTVTSAQKNPTAFYLCASTPLGTGFELSGYTFGSGTRLTVV.

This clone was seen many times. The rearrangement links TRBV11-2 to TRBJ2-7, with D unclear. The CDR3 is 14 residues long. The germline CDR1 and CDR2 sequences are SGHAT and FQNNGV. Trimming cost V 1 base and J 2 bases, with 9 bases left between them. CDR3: CASSLGQVTYEQYF. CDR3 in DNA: TGTGCCAGCAGCTTAGGGCAGGTAACCTACGAGCAGTACTTC.

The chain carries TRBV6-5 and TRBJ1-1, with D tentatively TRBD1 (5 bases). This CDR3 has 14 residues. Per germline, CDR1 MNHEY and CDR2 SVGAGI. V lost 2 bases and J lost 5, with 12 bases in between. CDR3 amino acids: CASSYRRGLTEAFF. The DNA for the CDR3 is TGTGCCAGCAGTTACCGCCGGGGGTTGACTGAAGCTTTCTTT.

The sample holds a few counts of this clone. This chain's CDR3 is CASSFQLSTEAFF. The CDR3 coding sequence is TGCGCCAGCAGCTTCCAACTGAGCACTGAAGCTTTCTTT. The chain uses TRBV5-1 and TRBJ1-1; D not resolved. From germline, CDR1 is SGHRS and CDR2 YFSETQ. Trimming shortened V by 2 bases and J by 4 bases, and 9 bases separated the two germline ends. The CDR3 runs to 13 residues.

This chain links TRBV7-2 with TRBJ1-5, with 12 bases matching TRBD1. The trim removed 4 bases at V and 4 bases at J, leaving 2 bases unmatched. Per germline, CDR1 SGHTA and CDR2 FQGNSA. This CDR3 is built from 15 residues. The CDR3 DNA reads TGTGCCAGCAGCTCGGGACAGGGGGCGAATCAGCCCCAGCATTTT. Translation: CASSSGQGANQPQHF.

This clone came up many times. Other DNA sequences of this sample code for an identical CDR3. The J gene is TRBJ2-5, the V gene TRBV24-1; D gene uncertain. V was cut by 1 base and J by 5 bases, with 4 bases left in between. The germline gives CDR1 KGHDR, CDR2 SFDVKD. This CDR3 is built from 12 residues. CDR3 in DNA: TGTGCCACCAGTGATTTCCGGGAGACCCAGTACTTC. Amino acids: CATSDFRETQYF.